A single sample gave rise to the 5 T cell receptor beta chains below, sequenced in a study of T cells after somatic rescue of genetic block. Assay used: immunoSEQ multiplex PCR; TCRdb lists only in-frame clones, some missing. In the table there are roughly 15,000 clones, approximately 70% of which are singletons. The material sequenced was peripheral blood mononuclear cells (PBMCs). The receptors were sampled from a boy aged 5 to 17.

A few counts support this clone. This chain links TRBV4-1 with TRBJ1-5; D may be TRBD1 (5 bases). CDR3 size: 15 residues. V was clipped by 2 bases and J by 3 bases, with 11 bases between them. CDR1 is MGHRA and CDR2 is YSYEKL in the germline V gene. The CDR3 sequence: CASSQPDSLNQPQHF. CDR3 nucleotide sequence: TGCGCCAGCAGCCAACCTGACAGTCTCAATCAGCCCCAGCATTTT.

Here the CDR3 reads CASSLGLAGGPGIRETQYF. Here the CDR3 DNA reads TGTGCCAGCAGCTTAGGACTAGCGGGAGGGCCGGGGATTCGAGAGACCCAGTACTTC. The chain combines TRBV7-9 with TRBJ2-5; TRBD2 matches 14 bases. The CDR3 runs to 19 residues. Germline values: CDR1 SEHNR, CDR2 FQNEAQ (reference sequence). Trimming removed 1 base from V and 4 bases from J; junction bases left unmatched: 11.

The CDR3 sequence: CASSLGYGYTF. CDR3 in DNA: TGTGCCAGCAGCTTAGGCTATGGCTACACCTTC. This chain uses TRBV11-3 with TRBJ1-2; D unclear. The germline CDR1 and CDR2 sequences are SGHNT and YENEEA. With 1 base removed from V and 4 bases from J, the gap between germline ends came to 1 base. The CDR3 consists of 11 residues.

The chain carries TRBV14 and TRBJ2-5; 12 bases fit TRBD2. The germline CDR1 and CDR2 sequences are SGHDN and FVKESK. CDR3 length equals 17 residues. The V segment lost 3 bases and the J segment 2 bases; nucleotides outside the gene matches: 7. CDR3: CASSQGGLAGLQETQYF. As DNA, the CDR3 is TGTGCCAGCAGCCAGGGAGGACTAGCGGGACTTCAAGAGACCCAGTACTTC.

The V gene is TRBV20-1, the J gene TRBJ1-1, with a possible D match to TRBD1 (6 bases). The germline V and J ends were trimmed by 5 bases and 5 bases, with 9 bases remaining between them. The CDR3 is 11 residues long. CDR1 DFQATT and CDR2 SNEGSKA come from the germline V gene (reference sequence). CDR3 sequence (DNA): TGCAGTGCTCCTAGGGGGACTGAAGCTTTCTTT. Protein sequence: CSAPRGTEAFF.